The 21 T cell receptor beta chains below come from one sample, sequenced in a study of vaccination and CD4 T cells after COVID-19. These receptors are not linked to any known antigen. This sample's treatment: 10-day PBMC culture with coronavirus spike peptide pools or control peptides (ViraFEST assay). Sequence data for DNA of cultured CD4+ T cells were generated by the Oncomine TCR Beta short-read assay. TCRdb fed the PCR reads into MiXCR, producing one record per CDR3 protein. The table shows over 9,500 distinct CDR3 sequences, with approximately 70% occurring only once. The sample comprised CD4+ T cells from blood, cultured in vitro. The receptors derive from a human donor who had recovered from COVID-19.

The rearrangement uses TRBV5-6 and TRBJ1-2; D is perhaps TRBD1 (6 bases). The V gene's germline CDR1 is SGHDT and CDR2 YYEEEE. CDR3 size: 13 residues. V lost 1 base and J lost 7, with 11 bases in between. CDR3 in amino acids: CASSLYSGVGYTF. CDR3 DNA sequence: TGTGCCAGCAGCTTGTATTCAGGGGTTGGCTACACCTTC.

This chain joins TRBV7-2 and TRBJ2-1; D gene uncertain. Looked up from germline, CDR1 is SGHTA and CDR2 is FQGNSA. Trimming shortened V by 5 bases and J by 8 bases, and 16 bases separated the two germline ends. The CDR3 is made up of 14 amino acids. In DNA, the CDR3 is TGTGCCAGCAGCCCCGTGGCGCAGGCGGATGAGCAGTTCTTC. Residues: CASSPVAQADEQFF.

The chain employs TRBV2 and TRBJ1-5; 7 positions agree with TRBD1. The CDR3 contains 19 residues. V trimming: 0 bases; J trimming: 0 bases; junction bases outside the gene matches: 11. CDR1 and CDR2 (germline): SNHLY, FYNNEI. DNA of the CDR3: TGTGCCAGCAGTGAAGCTTTGGGCAGGGGGGGTTATAGCAATCAGCCCCAGCATTTT. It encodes CASSEALGRGGYSNQPQHF.

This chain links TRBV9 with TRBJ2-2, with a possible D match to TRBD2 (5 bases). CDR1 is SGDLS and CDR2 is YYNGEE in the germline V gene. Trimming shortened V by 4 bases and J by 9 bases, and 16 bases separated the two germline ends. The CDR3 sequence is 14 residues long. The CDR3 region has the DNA TGTGCCAGCAGCTCCCGAGTCGAGGGCAGGGAGCTGTTTTTT. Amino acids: CASSSRVEGRELFF. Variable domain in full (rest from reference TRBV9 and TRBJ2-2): DSGVTQTPKHLITATGQRVTLRCSPRSGDLSVYWYQQSLDQGLQFLIQYYNGEERAKGNILERFSAQQFPDLHSELNLSSLELGDSALYFCASSSRVEGRELFFGEGSRLTVL.

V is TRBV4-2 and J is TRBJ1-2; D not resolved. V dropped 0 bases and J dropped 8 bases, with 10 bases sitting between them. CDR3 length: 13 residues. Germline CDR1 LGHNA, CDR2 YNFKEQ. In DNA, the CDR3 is TGTGCCAGCAGCCAAGAGCGAGGTGAGGGCTACACCTTC. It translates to CASSQERGEGYTF.

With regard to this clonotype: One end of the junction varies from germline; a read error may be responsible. The CDR3: CSARDSFKDIQYF. The CDR3 DNA reads as TGCAGTGCTCGGGACAGCTTCAAAGACATTCAGTACTTC. V gene TRBV20-1 combines with J gene TRBJ2-4; 7 bases map to TRBD1. Germline V lookup: CDR1 DFQATT, CDR2 SNEGSKA (reference sequence). This CDR3 is built from 13 residues.

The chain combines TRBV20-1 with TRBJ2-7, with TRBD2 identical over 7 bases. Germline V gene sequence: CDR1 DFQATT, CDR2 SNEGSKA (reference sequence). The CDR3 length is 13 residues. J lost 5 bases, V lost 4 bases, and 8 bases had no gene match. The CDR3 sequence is CSAKGWGGDEQYF. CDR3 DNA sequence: TGCAGTGCTAAGGGATGGGGGGGGGACGAGCAGTACTTC.

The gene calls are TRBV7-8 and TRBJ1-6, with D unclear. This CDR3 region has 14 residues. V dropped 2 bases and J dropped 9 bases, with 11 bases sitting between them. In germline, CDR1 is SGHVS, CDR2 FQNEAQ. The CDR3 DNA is TGTGCCAGCAGCTTACTTCTGGGAATTTCACCCCTCCACTTT. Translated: CASSLLLGISPLHF.

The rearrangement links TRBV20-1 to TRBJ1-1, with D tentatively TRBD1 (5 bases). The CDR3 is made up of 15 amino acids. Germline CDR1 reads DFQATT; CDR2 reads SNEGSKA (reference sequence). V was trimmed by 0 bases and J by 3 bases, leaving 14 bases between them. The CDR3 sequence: CSARDPLGRDTEAFF. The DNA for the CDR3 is TGCAGTGCTAGAGATCCCCTCGGCAGGGACACTGAAGCTTTCTTT.

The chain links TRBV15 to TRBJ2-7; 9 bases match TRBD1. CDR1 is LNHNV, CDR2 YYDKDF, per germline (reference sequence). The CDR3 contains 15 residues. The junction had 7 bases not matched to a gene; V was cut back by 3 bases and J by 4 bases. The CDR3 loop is CATSRDRDRAYEQYF. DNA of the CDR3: TGTGCCACCAGCAGGGACCGGGACAGGGCTTACGAGCAGTACTTC.

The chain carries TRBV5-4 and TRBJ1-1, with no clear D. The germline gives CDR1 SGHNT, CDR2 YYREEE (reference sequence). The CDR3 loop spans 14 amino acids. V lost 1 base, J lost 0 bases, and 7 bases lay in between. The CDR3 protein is CASSLSTVNTEAFF. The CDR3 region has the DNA TGTGCCAGCAGCTTGTCTACCGTGAACACTGAAGCTTTCTTT.

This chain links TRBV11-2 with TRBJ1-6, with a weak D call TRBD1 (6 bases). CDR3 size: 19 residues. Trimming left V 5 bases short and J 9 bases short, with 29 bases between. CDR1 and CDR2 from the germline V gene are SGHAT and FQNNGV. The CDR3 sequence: CASSRARHNRAQGSSPLHF. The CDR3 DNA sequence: TGTGCCAGCAGCCGAGCTCGTCATAACAGGGCCCAGGGGAGTTCACCCCTCCACTTT.

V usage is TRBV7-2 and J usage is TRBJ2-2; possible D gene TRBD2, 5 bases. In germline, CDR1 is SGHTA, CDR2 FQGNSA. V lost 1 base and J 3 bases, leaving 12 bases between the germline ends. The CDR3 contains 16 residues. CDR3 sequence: CASSLGPLVYTGELFF. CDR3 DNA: TGTGCCAGCAGCTTAGGACCACTAGTATACACCGGGGAGCTGTTTTTT.

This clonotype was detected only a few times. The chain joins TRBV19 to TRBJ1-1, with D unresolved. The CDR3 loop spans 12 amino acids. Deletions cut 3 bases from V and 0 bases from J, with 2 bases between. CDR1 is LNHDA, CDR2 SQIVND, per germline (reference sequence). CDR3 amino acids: CASSIVNTEAFF. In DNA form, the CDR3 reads TGTGCCAGTAGTATCGTGAACACTGAAGCTTTCTTT.

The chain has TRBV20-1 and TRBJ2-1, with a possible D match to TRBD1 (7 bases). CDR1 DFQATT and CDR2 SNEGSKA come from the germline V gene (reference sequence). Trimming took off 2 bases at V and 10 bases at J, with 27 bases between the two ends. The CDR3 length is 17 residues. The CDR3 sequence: CSARLFPGGPNLIEQFF. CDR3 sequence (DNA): TGCAGTGCTAGACTATTTCCAGGGGGGCCAAACCTAATCGAGCAGTTCTTC.

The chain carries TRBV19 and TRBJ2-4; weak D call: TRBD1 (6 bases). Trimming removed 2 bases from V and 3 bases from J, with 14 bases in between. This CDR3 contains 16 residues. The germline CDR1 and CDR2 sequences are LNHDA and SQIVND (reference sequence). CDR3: CASSINRDGGKNIQYF. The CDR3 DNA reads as TGTGCCAGTAGTATAAACAGGGATGGGGGCAAAAACATTCAGTACTTC.

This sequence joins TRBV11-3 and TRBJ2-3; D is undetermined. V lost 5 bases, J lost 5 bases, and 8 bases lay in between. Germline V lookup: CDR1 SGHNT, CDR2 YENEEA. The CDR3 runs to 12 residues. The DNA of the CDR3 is TGTGCCAGCAGCGTCAACTTAGATACGCAGTATTTT. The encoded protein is CASSVNLDTQYF.

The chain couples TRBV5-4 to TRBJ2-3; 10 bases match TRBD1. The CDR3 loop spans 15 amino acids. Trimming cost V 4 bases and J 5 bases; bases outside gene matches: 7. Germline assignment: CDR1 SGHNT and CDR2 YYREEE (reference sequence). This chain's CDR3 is CASSPPGQGRDTQYF. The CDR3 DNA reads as TGTGCCAGCAGCCCACCGGGACAGGGGAGAGATACGCAGTATTTT.

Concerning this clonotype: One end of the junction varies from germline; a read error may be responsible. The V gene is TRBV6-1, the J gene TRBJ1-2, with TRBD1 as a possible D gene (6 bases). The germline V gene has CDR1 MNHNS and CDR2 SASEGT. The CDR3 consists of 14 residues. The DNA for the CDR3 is TGTGTCAGCAGTATAATTGGGAGGGGGGATGGCTACACCTTC. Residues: CVSSIIGRGDGYTF.

The CDR3 sequence is CASARQVQGTEAFF. DNA of the CDR3: TGTGCCAGCGCCAGACAGGTCCAGGGCACTGAAGCTTTCTTT. The V call is TRBV2, the J call TRBJ1-1, with TRBD1 as a possible D gene (6 bases). Germline V gene lookup returns CDR1 SNHLY and CDR2 FYNNEI. The CDR3 is made up of 14 amino acids. Trimming left V 8 bases short and J 4 bases short, with 17 bases between. Variable domain in full (rest from reference TRBV2 and TRBJ1-1): EPEVTQTPSHQVTQMGQEVILRCVPISNHLYFYWYRQILGQKVEFLVSFYNNEISEKSEIFDDQFSVERPDGSNFTLKIRSTKLEDSAMYFCASARQVQGTEAFFGQGTRLTVV.

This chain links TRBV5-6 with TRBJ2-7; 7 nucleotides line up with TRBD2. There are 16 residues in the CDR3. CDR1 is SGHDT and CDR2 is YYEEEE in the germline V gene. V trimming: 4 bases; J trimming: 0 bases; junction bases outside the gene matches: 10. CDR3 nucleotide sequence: TGTGCCAGCAGCAAACAGACTAGCTCGAGCTCCTACGAGCAGTACTTC. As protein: CASSKQTSSSSYEQYF.